Following are 22 T cell receptor beta chains from one sample sequenced in a study of T-cell memory formation after mild COVID-19. From the 5' RACE reads, TCRdb called clonotypes with MiXCR, one entry per CDR3 protein. The sample lists roughly 150,000 distinct CDR3 sequences; under 15% were seen once. The sequenced sample consisted of PBMCs or a T cell subset sorted from them (not recorded which). These receptors were taken from a man between 18 and 29 years old who had mild COVID-19 (a few samples of this study predate the infection). Cell type and time point are not known.

This clonotype has a handful of counts. Here the CDR3 reads CAISEPGLATNTGELFF. The DNA of the CDR3 is TGTGCCATCAGTGAGCCGGGGCTAGCGACGAACACCGGGGAGCTGTTTTTT. The chain carries TRBV10-3 and TRBJ2-2; tentatively, D is TRBD2 (6 bases). The CDR3 covers 17 residues. V shed 2 bases and J shed 0 bases, with 13 bases lying between them. In germline, CDR1 is ENHRY, CDR2 SYGVKD.

This clonotype has a count of ten or more. This chain joins TRBV7-2 and TRBJ2-3; TRBD1 agrees at 10 bases. The germline V gene has CDR1 SGHTA and CDR2 FQGNSA. The CDR3 is made up of 14 amino acids. Trimming cost V 5 bases and J 7 bases; bases outside gene matches: 6. The CDR3 is CASSPGQGEYTQYF. The DNA for the CDR3 is TGTGCCAGCAGCCCAGGACAGGGGGAATATACGCAGTATTTT. The variable domain in full, with the rest retrieved from reference TRBV7-2 and TRBJ2-3, is GAGVSQSPSNKVTEKGKDVELRCDPISGHTALYWYRQSLGQGLEFLIYFQGNSAPDKSGLPSDRFSAERTGGSVSTLTIQRTQQEDSAVYLCASSPGQGEYTQYFGPGTRLTVL.

The table lists this clonotype with a few counts. This chain uses TRBV28 with TRBJ2-3; 8 bases match TRBD2. Unmatched junction bases numbered 12, after V lost 4 bases and J lost 6 bases. The CDR3 consists of 16 residues. Germline CDR1 reads MDHEN; CDR2 reads SYDVKM. Written as DNA, the CDR3 is TGTGCCAGCAGTTCTGTAGTGGGGGGGACTAGTGATACGCAGTATTTT. Its protein is CASSSVVGGTSDTQYF.

The chain joins TRBV12-3 or TRBV12-4 to TRBJ2-3, with 8 bases matching TRBD2. This CDR3 is 15 amino acids long. Unmatched junction bases numbered 7, after V lost 4 bases and J lost 4 bases. The CDR3 region is CASSSWRGASDTQYF. CDR3 sequence (DNA): TGTGCCAGCAGTTCTTGGCGGGGGGCGTCAGATACGCAGTATTTT.

The sample holds a few counts of this clonotype. The genes are TRBV18 and TRBJ2-5; D unresolved. This CDR3 is 13 amino acids long. Germline CDR1 reads KGHSH; CDR2 reads LQKENI. V shed 2 bases and J shed 4 bases, with 8 bases lying between them. This chain's CDR3 is CASSPAQLETQYF. The CDR3 bases are TGTGCCAGCTCACCAGCGCAGCTAGAGACCCAGTACTTC.

A few counts support this clonotype. This chain connects TRBV5-1 to TRBJ2-6, with D uncertain. The CDR3 spans 16 residues. CDR1 SGHRS and CDR2 YFSETQ come from the germline V gene. Trimming removed 3 bases from V and 0 bases from J, with 10 bases in between. The CDR3 is CASSSDGRSGANVLTF. The CDR3 DNA follows: TGCGCCAGCAGCTCTGACGGCCGCTCTGGGGCCAACGTCCTGACTTTC.

This clonotype was detected many times. This chain uses TRBV7-9 with TRBJ2-3; 7 positions match TRBD2. The V and J ends lost 0 bases and 2 bases, in that order; junction bases with no gene match: 5. Germline V gene sequence: CDR1 SEHNR, CDR2 FQNEAQ (reference sequence). CDR3 length: 16 residues. In nucleotides, the CDR3 is TGTGCCAGCAGCTTAGCGGCGGGAGCGAACACAGATACGCAGTATTTT. Protein product: CASSLAAGANTDTQYF. The variable domain in full, with the rest retrieved from reference TRBV7-9 and TRBJ2-3, is DTGVSQNPRHKITKRGQNVTFRCDPISEHNRLYWYRQTLGQGPEFLTYFQNEAQLEKSRLLSDRFSAERPKGSFSTLEIQRTEQGDSAMYLCASSLAAGANTDTQYFGPGTRLTVL.

J is TRBJ2-4 and V is TRBV5-1, with 11 bases identical to TRBD2. Germline CDR1 is SGHRS and CDR2 is YFSETQ. The CDR3 has 17 amino acids. V gave up 3 bases and J gave up 0 bases; unmatched junction bases: 5. This CDR3 is CASSSTTSGAAKNIQYF. CDR3 DNA: TGCGCCAGCAGCTCGACGACTAGCGGGGCAGCCAAAAACATTCAGTACTTC. Using reference TRBV5-1 and TRBJ2-4 for the parts outside the CDR3, the full variable domain is KAGVTQTPRYLIKTRGQQVTLSCSPISGHRSVSWYQQTPGQGLQFLFEYFSETQRNKGNFPGRFSGRQFSNSRSEMNVSTLELGDSALYLCASSSTTSGAAKNIQYFGAGTRLSVL.

This clonotype was picked up a small number of times. The genes are TRBV29-1 and TRBJ2-1; D might be TRBD1 or TRBD2, each matching 5 bases. The V end lost 7 bases, the J end lost 4 bases, and 14 bases lay between the germline ends. This CDR3 comprises 13 residues. The V gene's germline CDR1 is SQVTM and CDR2 ANQGSEA. In nucleotides, the CDR3 is TGCAGCGCGGTGGGGACGGGGTACAATGAGCAGTTCTTC. Residues: CSAVGTGYNEQFF.

In DNA, the CDR3 is TGTGCCAGCAGCTCAAGACAGGGCGAGACCCAGTACTTC. It specifies CASSSRQGETQYF. The chain is built from TRBV7-3 and TRBJ2-5, with TRBD1 identical over 7 bases. This CDR3 is 13 amino acids long. Germline CDR1 is SGHTA and CDR2 is FQGTGA. V trimming: 4 bases; J trimming: 5 bases; junction bases outside the gene matches: 4. The whole variable domain, remainder taken from reference TRBV7-3 and TRBJ2-5, is GAGVSQTPSNKVTEKGKYVELRCDPISGHTALYWYRQSLGQGPEFLIYFQGTGAADDSGLPNDRFFAVRPEGSVSTLKIQRTERGDSAVYLCASSSRQGETQYFGPGTRLLVL.

The sample holds a few counts of this clonotype. This chain connects TRBV30 to TRBJ2-5; 7 nucleotides align to TRBD1. This CDR3 has 16 amino acids. Germline assignment: CDR1 GTSNPN and CDR2 SVGIG (reference sequence). With V trimmed by 4 bases and J by 2 bases, 13 bases remained unmatched. CDR3 residues: CAWTGGIFVGQETQYF. CDR3 coding DNA: TGTGCCTGGACAGGGGGTATCTTTGTGGGACAAGAGACCCAGTACTTC.

The V gene is TRBV7-9, the J gene TRBJ2-2, with a possible D match to TRBD2 (6 bases). The germline V and J ends were trimmed by 5 bases and 8 bases, with 18 bases remaining between them. The CDR3 runs 15 residues. CDR1 SEHNR and CDR2 FQNEAQ come from the germline V gene (reference sequence). The CDR3 DNA is TGTGCCAGCAGCCGCCGGGGGACCGACGTTGGGGAGCTGTTTTTT. Residues: CASSRRGTDVGELFF.

V usage is TRBV5-1 and J usage is TRBJ2-1; the D is unclear. Trimming took 0 bases from V and 10 from J, leaving 14 bases between them. Germline V gene sequence: CDR1 SGHRS, CDR2 YFSETQ. This CDR3 has 14 amino acids. This chain's CDR3 is CASSLAQPKLEQFF. The DNA for the CDR3 is TGCGCCAGCAGCTTGGCCCAGCCGAAGCTCGAGCAGTTCTTC.

The chain uses TRBV12-3 or TRBV12-4 and TRBJ1-1, with TRBD1 as a possible D gene (6 bases). This CDR3 contains 11 residues. Trimming cost V 4 bases and J 8 bases, with 8 bases left between them. Here the CDR3 DNA reads TGTGCCAGCAGTTACAGGGAGGAAGCTTTCTTT. Translation: CASSYREEAFF.

This clonotype was seen at least ten times. This chain links TRBV5-1 with TRBJ2-3; D possibly corresponds to TRBD1 (5 bases). CDR1 is SGHRS, CDR2 YFSETQ, per germline. The CDR3 is 16 amino acids. Trimming shortened V by 4 bases and J by 1 base, and 16 bases separated the two germline ends. Here the CDR3 reads CASSGSAGMGTDTQYF. The CDR3 DNA reads TGCGCCAGCAGCGGTTCAGCAGGGATGGGCACAGATACGCAGTATTTT.

This clonotype has a count of ten or more. This sequence joins TRBV6-5 and TRBJ2-1; D remains unclear. From germline, CDR1 is MNHEY and CDR2 SVGAGI. CDR3 length: 15 amino acids. Trimming pared 0 bases from V and 10 bases from J, leaving 16 bases between. The CDR3 loop is CASSYSRPSKGEQFF. The CDR3 DNA reads TGTGCCAGCAGTTACTCGAGACCCTCAAAAGGGGAGCAGTTCTTC.

This clonotype showed up just a few times. V is TRBV7-8 and J is TRBJ2-1; D perhaps matches TRBD2 (5 bases). The ends were cut back, 1 base at V and 10 bases at J, with 11 bases in the middle. Germline-derived CDR1 and CDR2 are SGHVS and FQNEAQ. The CDR3 covers 13 residues. This CDR3 is CASSLGGRTEQFF. CDR3 nucleotides: TGTGCCAGCAGCTTAGGAGGGAGAACGGAGCAGTTCTTC.

This clonotype showed up just a few times. This chain connects TRBV5-1 to TRBJ1-2; no clear D. Germline CDR1 reads SGHRS; CDR2 reads YFSETQ. V lost 2 bases, J lost 6 bases, and 17 bases lay in between. The CDR3 is 15 amino acids. The CDR3 DNA sequence: TGCGCCAGCAGCTTATCCGGGAAATCGACGGATGGCTACACCTTC. This translates into CASSLSGKSTDGYTF.

The chain uses TRBV9 and TRBJ2-5; 8 bases fit TRBD2. Germline values: CDR1 SGDLS, CDR2 YYNGEE. CDR3 length: 16 amino acids. V shed 0 bases, J shed 3 bases, and the junction held 7 bases outside the gene matches. The CDR3 sequence: CASSVGSAGLEETQYF. As DNA, the CDR3 is TGTGCCAGCAGCGTAGGGTCGGCGGGACTAGAAGAGACCCAGTACTTC.

This clonotype was found a few times. The V and J genes are TRBV7-2 and TRBJ2-1; D may match TRBD1 or TRBD2 (5 bases each). The CDR3 is 13 residues long. CDR1 is SGHTA, CDR2 FQGNSA, per germline. Trimming pared 5 bases from V and 5 bases from J, leaving 10 bases between. CDR3 sequence (DNA): TGTGCCAGCAGCGCCGGGACCGACAATGAGCAGTTCTTC. This codes for CASSAGTDNEQFF.

The V and J genes are TRBV7-2 and TRBJ1-6, with D perhaps TRBD1 (6 bases). V lost 0 bases and J lost 10, with 7 bases in between. The CDR3 is 13 residues long. From germline, CDR1 is SGHTA and CDR2 FQGNSA. The CDR3 nucleotides are TGTGCCAGCAGCTTAGCAGGGGGATCACCCCTCCACTTT. Residues: CASSLAGGSPLHF.

This clonotype occurred a few times. This chain's CDR3 is CSARLPSGANVLTF. CDR3 bases: TGCAGTGCTAGACTCCCTTCAGGGGCCAACGTCCTGACTTTC. The V call is TRBV20-1, the J call TRBJ2-6; the D is unclear. V lost 2 bases, J lost 4 bases, and 9 bases lay in between. Germline assignment: CDR1 DFQATT and CDR2 SNEGSKA (reference sequence). The CDR3 length is 14 residues.